This is a list of T cell receptor beta chains from one sample in a study of beta chain features in type 1 diabetes. Some clones are missing from TCRdb's copy, which holds only in-frame ones; the method was immunoSEQ multiplex PCR. The sample carries approximately 150,000 clones, around 10% recorded once. Material for sequencing was central memory CD4+ T cells from blood. Source of these receptors: a man aged 30 to 45 with type 1 diabetes. Both conserved end residues are part of each CDR3. D genes are given only for firm matches. Part of the rows lack a size; the others show once, few, many or a class for expanded clones.

j_call,d_call,v_call,clone_size,cdr3_aa,cdr3_nt
TRBJ2-1,-,TRBV28,few,CASNSRGASGHNEQFF,TGTGCCAGCAACTCAAGGGGGGCTAGCGGCCACAATGAGCAGTTCTTC
TRBJ2-7,TRBD1,TRBV29-1,-,CSVVGQGASYEQYF,TGCAGCGTTGTCGGACAGGGAGCCTCCTACGAGCAGTACTTC
TRBJ1-2,TRBD1,TRBV28,few,CASSSPGQGEYGYTF,TGTGCCAGCAGTTCCCCGGGACAGGGAGAGTATGGCTACACCTTC
TRBJ1-2,TRBD1,TRBV27,-,CASSSPGQGTGYTF,TGTGCCAGCAGTTCACCGGGACAGGGGACTGGCTACACCTTC
TRBJ1-2,-,TRBV29-1,few,CSVEMSRDYGYTF,TGCAGCGTTGAAATGTCTCGTGACTATGGCTACACCTTC
TRBJ1-4,TRBD1,TRBV28,-,CASSSSGGAGEKLFF,TGTGCCAGCAGTTCGTCAGGGGGCGCAGGTGAAAAACTGTTTTTT
TRBJ1-5,-,TRBV5-1,few,CASSCGTVFVSTSNQPQHF,TGCGCCAGCAGCTGCGGGACGGTGTTTGTCAGCACAAGCAATCAGCCCCAGCATTTT
TRBJ1-2,-,TRBV6-5,-,CASSYSAGLGDGYTF,TGTGCCAGCAGTTACTCCGCAGGGCTAGGGGATGGCTACACCTTC
TRBJ2-5,TRBD2,TRBV7-3,few,CASSLGGLQETQYF,TGTGCCAGCAGCTTAGGGGGACTACAAGAGACCCAGTACTTC
TRBJ2-1,TRBD2,TRBV7-2,-,CASSLSLAGSHHNEQFF,TGTGCCAGCAGCTTATCGCTAGCGGGGAGCCACCACAATGAGCAGTTCTTC
TRBJ2-7,TRBD2,TRBV4-2,-,CASSQELAGVYEQYF,TGTGCCAGCAGCCAAGAACTAGCGGGGGTCTACGAGCAGTACTTC
TRBJ2-2,-,TRBV12-5,few,CASGLHRAPGEGGELFF,TGTGCTAGTGGTTTGCACCGGGCCCCAGGGGAAGGCGGGGAGCTGTTTTTT
TRBJ2-7,-,TRBV5-4,-,CASSLRGAPYEQYF,TGTGCCAGCAGCCTACGCGGGGCTCCCTACGAGCAGTACTTC
TRBJ2-7,-,TRBV2,few,CASRGVWEQYF,TGTGCCAGCAGGGGCGTGTGGGAGCAGTACTTC
TRBJ2-7,-,TRBV11-3,once,CASSLGGQSTYEQYF,TGTGCCAGCAGCTTAGGAGGACAGAGCACCTACGAGCAGTACTTC
TRBJ2-3,TRBD1,TRBV5-1,many,CASSRGQGADTQYF,TGCGCCAGCAGCAGGGGACAGGGGGCAGATACGCAGTATTTT
TRBJ2-5,-,TRBV29-1,few,CSAGVGGTRTQYF,TGCAGCGCAGGGGTTGGGGGTACGAGGACCCAGTACTTC
TRBJ1-6,-,TRBV19,few,CASSTIGRDSPLHF,TGTGCCAGTAGTACTATAGGGAGGGATTCACCCCTCCACTTT
TRBJ2-7,TRBD2,TRBV5-6,-,CASLDLRGYEQYF,TGTGCCAGCCTGGACCTGCGGGGGTACGAGCAGTACTTC
TRBJ1-2,TRBD1,TRBV5-1,-,CASSPGGTGYGYTF,TGCGCCAGCAGCCCCGGGGGGACAGGGTATGGCTACACCTTC
TRBJ1-2,-,TRBV5-4,few,CASSRVAGDYGYTF,TGTGCCAGCAGTCGAGTCGCAGGGGACTATGGCTACACCTTC
TRBJ1-1,-,TRBV6-5,few,CASSYESGFTEAFF,TGTGCCAGCAGTTATGAGTCGGGGTTCACTGAAGCTTTCTTT
TRBJ2-7,-,TRBV18,-,CASSGTPTTYEQYF,TGTGCCAGCTCAGGGACTCCGACAACCTACGAGCAGTACTTC
TRBJ2-3,TRBD2,TRBV6-6,-,CASRERGPTDTQYF,TGTGCCAGCAGGGAGCGGGGACCCACAGATACGCAGTATTTT
TRBJ2-5,TRBD2,TRBV14,-,CASSLGLAGNQETQYF,TGTGCCAGCAGCCTGGGACTAGCGGGCAACCAAGAGACCCAGTACTTC
TRBJ1-6,-,TRBV14,-,CASSQGVGGSSPLHF,TGTGCCAGCAGCCAAGGGGTAGGGGGTAGTTCACCCCTCCACTTT
TRBJ2-3,-,TRBV29-1,few,CSVDQGNKDTQYF,TGCAGCGTTGACCAGGGAAATAAGGATACGCAGTATTTT
TRBJ2-7,TRBD1,TRBV4-2,-,CASSQGPTGGEQYF,TGTGCCAGCAGCCAAGGACCCACAGGGGGGGAGCAGTACTTC
TRBJ1-4,-,TRBV7-2,few,CASSLAVQGGNEKLFF,TGTGCCAGCAGCTTAGCCGTACAGGGTGGGAATGAAAAACTGTTTTTT
TRBJ2-6,-,TRBV9,-,CASSVGQLSGANVLTF,TGTGCCAGCAGCGTCGGACAGCTCTCTGGGGCCAACGTCCTGACTTTC
TRBJ2-5,-,TRBV9,-,CASSVASNGGGQETQYF,TGTGCCAGCAGCGTAGCTAGTAACGGTGGTGGTCAAGAGACCCAGTACTTC
TRBJ2-1,-,TRBV4-1,many,CASSPTPTRPYNEQFF,TGCGCCAGCAGCCCAACCCCGACTAGGCCCTACAATGAGCAGTTCTTC
TRBJ2-5,TRBD2,TRBV18,few,CASSPSGGNQETQYF,TGTGCCAGCTCACCGAGCGGGGGCAACCAAGAGACCCAGTACTTC
TRBJ1-2,TRBD1,TRBV28,-,CASSRDSYGYTF,TGTGCCAGCAGTCGGGACAGCTATGGCTACACCTTC
TRBJ2-7,-,TRBV5-1,few,CASSLAQGLDEQYF,TGCGCCAGCAGCTTGGCCCAGGGGCTGGACGAGCAGTACTTC
TRBJ2-3,TRBD2,TRBV10-3,many,CATTKVAGSTDTQYF,TGTGCCACAACCAAAGTAGCGGGGTCCACAGATACGCAGTATTTT
TRBJ2-6,-,TRBV30,-,CAWSRGGANVLTF,TGTGCCTGGAGTAGGGGGGGGGCCAACGTCCTGACTTTC
TRBJ2-5,-,TRBV20-1,-,CSAFSRETQYF,TGCAGTGCTTTCTCGCGGGAGACCCAGTACTTC
TRBJ1-1,TRBD1,TRBV19,-,CASSIGTGTHLEAFF,TGTGCCAGTAGTATAGGGACAGGGACTCACTTGGAAGCTTTCTTT
TRBJ2-7,-,TRBV11-1,few,CASSLRSASYEQYF,TGTGCCAGCAGCTTAAGGAGTGCTTCCTACGAGCAGTACTTC
TRBJ1-5,-,TRBV7-9,-,CASSRGSEMGNQPQHF,TGTGCCAGCAGCCGCGGCTCGGAGATGGGCAATCAGCCCCAGCATTTT
TRBJ2-3,-,TRBV29-1,-,CSVEAGSSTDTQYF,TGCAGCGTTGAAGCGGGTTCTAGCACAGATACGCAGTATTTT
TRBJ1-4,-,TRBV5-1,few,CASSFGQTNEKLFF,TGCGCCAGCAGCTTCGGACAGACGAATGAAAAACTGTTTTTT
TRBJ1-1,-,TRBV18,few,CASSFQGNLNTEAFF,TGTGCCAGCTCATTCCAGGGGAACTTGAACACTGAAGCTTTCTTT
TRBJ2-7,TRBD2,TRBV15,few,CATSNRGGGGIEQYF,TGTGCCACCAGCAACCGGGGGGGCGGGGGAATCGAGCAGTACTTC
TRBJ2-7,-,TRBV5-1,-,CASSLEEGEQYF,TGCGCCAGCAGCTTGGAGGAGGGCGAGCAGTACTTC
TRBJ1-1,-,TRBV6-6,-,CASRPRDIPFRAFF,TGTGCCAGCAGACCCCGGGACATCCCGTTCAGGGCTTTCTTT
TRBJ1-2,TRBD1,TRBV9,-,CASSPRQGATNGYTF,TGTGCCAGCAGCCCCAGACAGGGGGCTACAAACGGCTACACCTTC
TRBJ2-4,-,TRBV29-1,-,CSVEDRKGPYF,TGCAGCGTTGAGGACAGAAAGGGTCCGTACTTC
TRBJ2-7,-,TRBV18,-,CASSPRGGASYEQYF,TGTGCCAGCTCACCACGTGGGGGGGCGTCCTACGAGCAGTACTTC
TRBJ1-5,-,TRBV30,-,CAFSGGGNQPQHF,TGTGCCTTTAGTGGGGGGGGGAATCAGCCCCAGCATTTT
TRBJ2-7,TRBD2,TRBV28,-,CASWGRGSHYEQYF,TGTGCCAGCTGGGGGAGGGGCAGCCACTACGAGCAGTACTTC
TRBJ2-3,TRBD2,TRBV7-3,-,CASSPTSGGPSDTQYF,TGTGCCAGCAGCCCCACTAGCGGGGGGCCCTCGGATACGCAGTATTTT
TRBJ2-7,TRBD2,TRBV5-1,few,CASRRLGGENSYEQYF,TGCGCCAGCCGGCGACTGGGGGGGGAGAATTCCTACGAGCAGTACTTC
TRBJ2-7,TRBD1,TRBV5-4,few,CASSLPVSGTGVYEQYF,TGTGCCAGCAGCTTACCAGTCTCCGGGACAGGGGTCTACGAGCAGTACTTC
TRBJ1-6,TRBD1,TRBV7-2,few,CASSERQGGNSPLHF,TGTGCCAGCAGCGAAAGACAGGGTGGGAATTCACCCCTCCACTTT
TRBJ2-2,TRBD1,TRBV6-5,-,CASRTGTGDTGELFF,TGTGCCAGCAGGACCGGGACAGGGGACACCGGGGAGCTGTTTTTT
TRBJ1-1,-,TRBV7-2,-,CASSLVSLTEAFF,TGTGCCAGCAGCTTAGTCAGTCTCACTGAAGCTTTCTTT
TRBJ1-5,-,TRBV6-1,-,CASSEIRSGGNQPQHF,TGTGCCAGCAGTGAAATTCGGTCTGGCGGAAATCAGCCCCAGCATTTT